This TCR beta chain came from a study of patients and donors after allogeneic stem cell transplantation. One entry per CDR3 protein, called by TCRdb with MiXCR from the RT-PCR reads. There are fewer than 75,000 distinct CDR3 sequences in the sample; about 14% occur only once, and around 33% lies in the top ten. The CDR3 is 12 amino acids. Germline loops: CDR1 LNHDA, CDR2 SQIVND (reference sequence). Trimming shortened V by 6 bases and J by 2 bases, and 7 bases separated the two germline ends. The clonotype comes from a human donor who was either an allogeneic HSCT recipient or a stem cell or donor lymphocyte infusion donor (not recorded which). It is not recorded whose cells these are; they may come from a transplant donor. V is TRBV19 and J is TRBJ1-2; D is uncertain. Sequencing was done on a sample of blood, either unsorted or a sorted T cell fraction (not recorded which). The CDR3 sequence is CASSVVNYGYTF. The CDR3 region has the DNA TGTGCCAGTAGCGTGGTAAACTATGGCTACACCTTC.